This T cell receptor (beta chain) was found in a study of post-analysis software for immune sequencing data (dated by TCRdb to the mid-2010s). Notes on the research overall: Relapsing-remitting, secondary progressive and progressive-relapsing multiple sclerosis were recorded as disease courses, and subtype annotation was lacking for some patients. A subset of samples was prepared in parallel using single-end sample barcoding, then pooled and co-amplified after Illumina adapter ligation. Patient repertoires were compared against around twelve previously published healthy control repertoires from donors aged about 6 to 26 years. Findings and caveats that apply to the study as a whole: The multiple sclerosis patient group was slightly younger than the control group. Strong co-clustering of samples prepared in the same batch was shown by direct clustering with F measure, prompting a batch-effect correction. Multiple sclerosis patients had significantly lower normalized Chao1 diversity than controls, a result that suggests substantial peripheral T-cell clonal expansion.

TCR beta repertoires were profiled from peripheral blood of roughly 13 young patients with multiple sclerosis to demonstrate the VDJtools post-analysis software. Multiple sclerosis patients were children and adolescents aged roughly 6 to 16 years. A word on this clonotype: Its antigen is not yet known. Base qualities are missing; no much larger clone stands one base away.

Library preparation was by PCR. Sequencing took place on an Illumina HiSeq 2500. To reduce PCR and sequencing biases, unique molecular identifiers were built into the TCR beta cDNA libraries. Per 1 to 10 million input T cells, 500,000 or so cDNA molecules were obtained, such that each molecule approximated one T cell. The patient libraries were prepared and sequenced with the same protocol used for the earlier healthy control dataset. Within a given batch, samples were prepared together, multiplexed and sequenced on the same HiSeq lane. Under the source paper's analysis protocol: MIGEC was used to process the raw barcoded reads, and molecular identifier groups with only a single read were discarded before consensus assembly and CDR3 extraction. VDJtools was used for post-analysis of the clonotype tables, with diversity normalized by down-sampling every dataset to the smallest sample size. In repertoire overlap clustering, CDR3 amino acid sequences, but not nucleotide sequences, were matched to correct batch-related cross-sample contamination. TCRdb trimmed public reads at Q25 via fastp, called clones via MiXCR and kept in-frame beta chains. Rows are unified per CDR3 protein, each entry keeping the most common DNA and genes. The V and J calls and clone size come from TCRdb's table, not from the authors' own analysis. For this sample there are a few hundred thousand distinct CDR3 sequences; around 36% appear just once. Around 6% of the sample goes to the ten largest clones.

The clonotype originates from a girl younger than 18 with multiple sclerosis. The sample taken for sequencing was blood.

In nucleotides, the sequence is TGTGCCAGCAGTTACTCATTAGGGAGGGCCAAAAACATTCAGTACTTC. Translated, this is CASSYSLGRAKNIQYF. The chain couples TRBV6-5 to TRBJ2-4; the D gene is possibly TRBD2, with 6 bases matching. CDR1 and CDR2, per the germline V gene, are MNHEY and SVGAGI. The CDR3 spans 16 residues, from the cysteine through the phenylalanine. The entry retains the CDR3 DNA only, 48 bases that are in frame from base 1. The junction shows trimming of 0 bases on V and 1 base on J, plus 10 bases between the germline ends.